These 23 T cell receptor beta chains were all obtained from the same sample, sequenced in a study of CD8 T cells in Susac syndrome. The RNA input was about 0.45 to 1 ug, and it was reverse transcribed with random hexamers. TCRdb re-called the immunoSEQ multiplex PCR reads through MiXCR, storing one row per CDR3 protein. Of around 120,000 distinct CDR3 sequences listed, roughly 94% are singletons. Sequenced material: CD4+ T cells from PBMCs. The receptor set was obtained from a human donor with multiple sclerosis.

This clonotype has only a few counts. The gene calls are TRBV12-3 or TRBV12-4 and TRBJ1-2; D is perhaps TRBD1 (6 bases). V was cut by 4 bases and J by 4 bases, with 7 bases left in between. The CDR3 spans 12 residues. The CDR3 spells CASSSTGYGYTF. The CDR3 nucleotides are TGTGCCAGCAGTTCGACAGGCTATGGCTACACCTTC.

This rearrangement joins TRBV20-1 to TRBJ1-1; 8 bases are a match to TRBD1. The germline CDR1 and CDR2 sequences are DFQATT and SNEGSKA (reference sequence). J gave up 2 bases and V 6 bases, and 5 bases lay outside the gene matches. The CDR3 length is 13 residues. The CDR3 sequence: CSAHGQGNTEAFF. As DNA, the CDR3 is TGCAGTGCCCATGGACAGGGCAACACTGAAGCTTTCTTT.

The chain recombines TRBV23-1 with TRBJ2-1; TRBD2 aligns across 8 bases. TRBV23-1 falls under the ORF class, with uncertain function. The trim removed 2 bases at V and 5 bases at J, leaving 5 bases unmatched. The CDR3 is made up of 15 amino acids. The CDR3 reads CASSQGSAGDNEQFF. The CDR3 DNA sequence: TGCGCCAGCAGTCAAGGGTCAGCGGGGGACAATGAGCAGTTCTTC.

The rearrangement joins TRBV6-2 or TRBV6-3 to TRBJ1-1, with 10 bases lining up with TRBD1. V trimming: 5 bases; J trimming: 4 bases; junction bases outside the gene matches: 7. Germline V gene lookup returns CDR1 MNHEY and CDR2 SVGEGT. The CDR3 is 15 residues long. CDR3 DNA: TGTGCCAGCAGTCCGACAGGGGGCATGGGCACTGAAGCTTTCTTT. Translating it yields CASSPTGGMGTEAFF.

The CDR3 protein is CASSFQVGEAFF. As DNA, the CDR3 is TGTGCCAGCAGTTTTCAAGTAGGCGAAGCTTTCTTT. The chain recombines TRBV12-3 or TRBV12-4 with TRBJ1-1; no clear D. CDR3 length equals 12 residues. The ends were cut back, 3 bases at V and 8 bases at J, with 10 bases in the middle.

The J gene is TRBJ1-5, the V gene TRBV12-3 or TRBV12-4; the D gene is possibly TRBD1 (6 bases). CDR3 size: 13 residues. The V end lost 5 bases, the J end lost 7 bases, and 12 bases lay between the germline ends. The CDR3 DNA is TGTGCCAGCAGTACCCGGACAGAACAGCCCCAGCATTTT. This sequence encodes CASSTRTEQPQHF.

The rearrangement joins TRBV27 to TRBJ1-5; TRBD1 matches 8 bases. CDR1 MNHEY and CDR2 SMNVEV come from the germline V gene (reference sequence). CDR3 length: 15 residues. J lost 4 bases, V lost 8 bases, and 10 bases had no gene match. The CDR3 here is CASSPPGDRNQPQHF. For the CDR3, the DNA is TGTGCCAGCTCCCCTCCGGGGGACAGGAATCAGCCCCAGCATTTT.

The CDR3 DNA reads as TGTGCCTGGGGGCCGAGATGGGGAGTTGGTAATCTGGACACTGAAGCTTTCTTT. Its protein product is CAWGPRWGVGNLDTEAFF. The chain links TRBV30 to TRBJ1-1; D is uncertain. Trimming took 5 bases from V and 3 from J, leaving 28 bases between them. Germline V gene data show CDR1 as GTSNPN and CDR2 as SVGIG (reference sequence). The CDR3 totals 18 residues.

The chain employs TRBV20-1 and TRBJ1-5, with D maybe TRBD1 (5 bases). The CDR3 totals 16 residues. Trimming shortened V by 5 bases and J by 5 bases, and 22 bases separated the two germline ends. CDR1 and CDR2 from the germline V gene are DFQATT and SNEGSKA (reference sequence). CDR3 bases: TGCAGTGCTGGCGCCTCGGGGACGGATTGGGATCAGCCCCAGCATTTT. This sequence encodes CSAGASGTDWDQPQHF.

The chain is built from TRBV30 and TRBJ2-1, with 7 positions matching TRBD2. This CDR3 contains 17 residues. V was clipped by 3 bases and J by 5 bases; unmatched bases: 16. Germline V gene sequence: CDR1 GTSNPN, CDR2 SVGIG (reference sequence). The CDR3 reads CAWSGAWAGVEHNEQFF. DNA for the CDR3: TGTGCCTGGAGCGGCGCGTGGGCGGGGGTCGAACACAATGAGCAGTTCTTC.

V is TRBV7-2 and J is TRBJ2-3; the match to TRBD1 covers 7 bases. Germline-derived CDR1 and CDR2 are SGHTA and FQGNSA. This CDR3 comprises 16 residues. V lost 2 bases to trimming and J lost 6 bases; unmatched junction nucleotides: 11. CDR3 residues: CASSLTGALGRDTQYF. Written as DNA, the CDR3 is TGTGCCAGCAGCTTAACAGGGGCGCTGGGAAGGGATACGCAGTATTTT.

This chain joins TRBV5-1 and TRBJ2-5, with 8 bases identical to TRBD1. Per germline, CDR1 SGHRS and CDR2 YFSETQ. V dropped 7 bases and J dropped 4; count of bases not matched to a gene: 9. The CDR3 extends over 14 amino acids. CDR3 nucleotide sequence: TGCGCCAGCGGAGGGGACAGGACTTTAGAGACCCAGTACTTC. Amino acid sequence: CASGGDRTLETQYF.

This chain connects TRBV5-4 to TRBJ1-2; 11 bases map to TRBD1. V gave up 0 bases and J gave up 3 bases; unmatched junction bases: 1. The CDR3 is made up of 15 amino acids. Germline values: CDR1 SGHNT, CDR2 YYREEE (reference sequence). This CDR3 reads CASSLEDRGHYGYTF. The CDR3 DNA reads TGTGCCAGCAGCTTGGAGGACAGGGGGCACTATGGCTACACCTTC.

V is TRBV29-1 and J is TRBJ1-1; no reliable D call. CDR1 SQVTM and CDR2 ANQGSEA come from the germline V gene. The CDR3 length is 11 residues. V gave up 4 bases and J gave up 0 bases, with 3 bases separating them. The CDR3 nucleotides are TGCAGCGTTGTCTTGAACACTGAAGCTTTCTTT. Its protein is CSVVLNTEAFF.

V gene TRBV5-6 combines with J gene TRBJ2-3; D is unresolved. The CDR3 has 13 residues. Trimming stripped 0 bases from V and 4 bases from J, with 6 bases between. The germline V gene encodes CDR1 SGHDT and CDR2 YYEEEE. The CDR3 loop is CASSLGGADTQYF. For the CDR3, the DNA is TGTGCCAGCAGCTTGGGGGGTGCAGATACGCAGTATTTT.

The V gene is TRBV5-1, the J gene TRBJ2-5, with D possibly TRBD1 on 6 matching bases. With 3 bases removed from V and 1 base from J, the gap between germline ends came to 10 bases. This CDR3 comprises 14 residues. Germline CDR1 is SGHRS and CDR2 is YFSETQ. The CDR3 region has the DNA TGCGCCAGCAGCTCTGGCAGGGGCCAAGAGACCCAGTACTTC. As protein: CASSSGRGQETQYF.

This chain uses TRBV5-1 with TRBJ2-7; 7 bases fit TRBD1. V gave up 3 bases and J gave up 4 bases; unmatched junction bases: 7. The CDR3 sequence is 14 residues long. Germline V gene lookup returns CDR1 SGHRS and CDR2 YFSETQ. The CDR3: CASSSTTGKYEQYF. The CDR3 bases are TGCGCCAGCAGCTCTACGACAGGGAAGTACGAGCAGTACTTC. Together with reference TRBV5-1 and TRBJ2-7, the CDR3 gives the full variable domain: KAGVTQTPRYLIKTRGQQVTLSCSPISGHRSVSWYQQTPGQGLQFLFEYFSETQRNKGNFPGRFSGRQFSNSRSEMNVSTLELGDSALYLCASSSTTGKYEQYFGPGTRLTVT.

V and J are TRBV5-6 and TRBJ2-5; tentative D call: TRBD1 (5 bases). Looked up from germline, CDR1 is SGHDT and CDR2 is YYEEEE. CDR3 length equals 13 residues. Trimming cost V 4 bases and J 13 bases, with 20 bases left between them. The DNA of the CDR3 is TGTGCCAGCAGCCCGAGGCCACCTGGGGCCCTGTACTTC. It specifies CASSPRPPGALYF.

The J gene is TRBJ2-7, the V gene TRBV30; possibly TRBD2 for D (6 bases). Germline CDR1 GTSNPN, CDR2 SVGIG (reference sequence). Trimming took off 2 bases at V and 6 bases at J, with 20 bases between the two ends. This CDR3 contains 15 residues. CDR3 nucleotide sequence: TGTGCCTGGAGTAGCACCTGGGGGGTAAATGCCGAGCAGTACTTC. Translation gives CAWSSTWGVNAEQYF.

This chain connects TRBV3-1 to TRBJ2-2, with D perhaps being TRBD1 or TRBD2 (6 bases each). CDR1 and CDR2 from the germline V gene are LGHDT and YNNKEL (reference sequence). With 0 bases removed from V and 5 bases from J, the gap between germline ends came to 16 bases. The CDR3 has 17 residues. In nucleotides, the CDR3 is TGTGCCAGCAGCCAAGACCCGGGGGCTGGGGGTACCGGGGAGCTGTTTTTT. Translating it yields CASSQDPGAGGTGELFF.

This chain connects TRBV12-3 or TRBV12-4 to TRBJ1-1; 10 bases are a match to TRBD1. The junction had 2 bases not matched to a gene; V was cut back by 6 bases and J by 4 bases. The CDR3 runs to 13 residues. The CDR3 spells CASRWTGGTEAFF. The CDR3 DNA sequence: TGTGCCAGCAGGTGGACAGGGGGCACTGAAGCTTTCTTT.

This clonotype was found once. V is TRBV25-1 and J is TRBJ2-5; 11 nucleotides align to TRBD2. There are 14 residues in the CDR3. The V gene's germline CDR1 is MGHDK and CDR2 SYGVNS. V was pared by 9 bases and J by 4 bases, with 7 bases of the junction left unmatched. DNA for the CDR3: TGTGCCAGTTCCGTAGCGGGGGGGGGAGAGACCCAGTACTTC. The encoded protein is CASSVAGGGETQYF. The whole variable domain, filled in from reference TRBV25-1 and TRBJ2-5, reads EADIYQTPRYLVIGTGKKITLECSQTMGHDKMYWYQQDPGMELHLIHYSYGVNSTEKGDLSSESTVSRIRTEHFPLTLESARPSHTSQYLCASSVAGGGETQYFGPGTRLLVL.

This rearrangement joins TRBV5-1 to TRBJ2-2; no reliable D call. V shed 4 bases and J shed 6 bases, with 10 bases lying between them. Germline CDR1 and CDR2: SGHRS and YFSETQ. The CDR3 is made up of 13 amino acids. CDR3 nucleotide sequence: TGCGCCAGCAGCATTGACCCAGCCGGGGAGCTGTTTTTT. Translated, it gives CASSIDPAGELFF.